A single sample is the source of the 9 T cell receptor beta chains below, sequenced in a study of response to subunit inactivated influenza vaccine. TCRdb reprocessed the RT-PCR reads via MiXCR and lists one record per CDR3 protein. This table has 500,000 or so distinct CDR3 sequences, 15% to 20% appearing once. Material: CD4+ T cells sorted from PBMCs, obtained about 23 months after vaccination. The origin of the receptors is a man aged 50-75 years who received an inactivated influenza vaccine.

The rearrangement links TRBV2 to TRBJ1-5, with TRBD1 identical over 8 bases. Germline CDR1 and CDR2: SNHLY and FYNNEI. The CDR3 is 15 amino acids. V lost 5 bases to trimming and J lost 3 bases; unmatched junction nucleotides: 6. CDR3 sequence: CASSMTGAPNQPQHF. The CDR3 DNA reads TGTGCCAGCAGTATGACAGGGGCGCCCAATCAGCCCCAGCATTTT.

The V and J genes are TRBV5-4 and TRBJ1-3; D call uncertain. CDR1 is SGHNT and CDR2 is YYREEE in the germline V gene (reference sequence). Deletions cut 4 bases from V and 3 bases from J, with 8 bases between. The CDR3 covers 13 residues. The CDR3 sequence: CASSPGHGNTIYF. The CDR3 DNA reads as TGTGCCAGCAGCCCGGGCCATGGAAACACCATATATTTT.

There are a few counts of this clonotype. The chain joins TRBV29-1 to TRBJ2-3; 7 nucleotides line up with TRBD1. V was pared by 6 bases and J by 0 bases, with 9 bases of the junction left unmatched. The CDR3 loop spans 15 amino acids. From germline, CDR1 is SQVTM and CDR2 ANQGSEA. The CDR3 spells CSVGRQGLSTDTQYF. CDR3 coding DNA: TGCAGCGTCGGTAGACAGGGCCTAAGCACAGATACGCAGTATTTT.

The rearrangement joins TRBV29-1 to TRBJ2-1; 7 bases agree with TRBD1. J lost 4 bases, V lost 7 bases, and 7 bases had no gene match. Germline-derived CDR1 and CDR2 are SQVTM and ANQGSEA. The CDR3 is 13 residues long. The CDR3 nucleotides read TGCAGCGCGTACGGGACAGCTTACAATGAGCAGTTCTTC. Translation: CSAYGTAYNEQFF.

CDR3 sequence (DNA): TGCGCCAGCAGCTTGGCCACCCAGGCATCCACAGATACGCAGTATTTT. It specifies CASSLATQASTDTQYF. This chain joins TRBV5-1 and TRBJ2-3; D not certain. CDR3 length: 16 amino acids. Trimming stripped 0 bases from V and 2 bases from J, with 13 bases between. Germline V gives CDR1 SGHRS, CDR2 YFSETQ.

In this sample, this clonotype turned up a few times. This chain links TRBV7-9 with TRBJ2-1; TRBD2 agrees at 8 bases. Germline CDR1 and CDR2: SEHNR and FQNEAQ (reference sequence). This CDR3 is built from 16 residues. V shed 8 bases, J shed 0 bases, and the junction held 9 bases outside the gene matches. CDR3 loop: CASLPAGARSYNEQFF. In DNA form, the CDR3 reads TGTGCCAGCTTACCAGCGGGAGCCCGCTCCTACAATGAGCAGTTCTTC.

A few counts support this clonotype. The chain's CDR3 is CSARASRFGTGSYEQYF. As DNA, the CDR3 is TGCAGTGCTAGAGCTTCCCGCTTCGGGACAGGATCCTACGAGCAGTACTTC. The chain employs TRBV20-1 and TRBJ2-7; 8 positions match TRBD1. Trimming removed 1 base from V and 1 base from J; junction bases left unmatched: 12. This CDR3 contains 17 residues. Germline values: CDR1 DFQATT, CDR2 SNEGSKA (reference sequence).

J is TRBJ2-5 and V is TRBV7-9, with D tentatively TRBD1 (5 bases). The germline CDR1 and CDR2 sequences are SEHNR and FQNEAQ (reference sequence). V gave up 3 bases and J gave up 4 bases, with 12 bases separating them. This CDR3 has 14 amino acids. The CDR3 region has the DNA TGTGCCAGCAGCTTTCAGGGTGTGGCAGAGACCCAGTACTTC. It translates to CASSFQGVAETQYF.

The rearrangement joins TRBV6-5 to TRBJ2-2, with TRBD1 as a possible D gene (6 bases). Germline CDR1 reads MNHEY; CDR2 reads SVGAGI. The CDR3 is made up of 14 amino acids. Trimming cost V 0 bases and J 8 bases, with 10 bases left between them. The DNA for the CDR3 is TGTGCCAGCAGTTACTCAACAGGGAATGGGGAGCTGTTTTTT. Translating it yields CASSYSTGNGELFF.